Below are 7 T cell receptor beta chains sequenced from a single sample in a study of blood T cells in healthy people across ages. Primed by a sample-barcoded 5' primer and a J-beta primer mix, a second PCR proceeded for about 6 to 12 cycles. TCRdb reprocessed the 5' RACE reads via MiXCR and lists one record per CDR3 protein. This sample carries roughly 1.7 million distinct CDR3 sequences, 34% of them seen once, and the ten largest clones take about 11%. Sequences were obtained from blood. The origin of the receptors is a woman in her twenties or thirties in good health.

At least ten counts were recorded for this clonotype. The chain links TRBV29-1 to TRBJ2-1; D is undetermined. Germline V lookup: CDR1 SQVTM, CDR2 ANQGSEA. The V gene lost 3 bases and the J gene lost 2 bases, with 11 bases spanning the gap. This CDR3 spans 14 amino acids. The CDR3, as DNA: TGCAGCGTTGAGGGCGGCGCAGCCTACAATGAGCAGTTCTTC. This translates into CSVEGGAAYNEQFF.

V gene TRBV3-1 combines with J gene TRBJ1-2; possibly TRBD1 for D (6 bases). Germline V gene data show CDR1 as LGHDT and CDR2 as YNNKEL (reference sequence). V shed 0 bases and J shed 7 bases, with 15 bases lying between them. This CDR3 is 15 amino acids long. The CDR3 region is CASSQDPDSFLGYTF. The CDR3 region has the DNA TGTGCCAGCAGCCAAGATCCGGACAGTTTCCTTGGCTACACCTTC.

V gene TRBV20-1 combines with J gene TRBJ1-1, with TRBD1 as a possible D gene (5 bases). The V gene's germline CDR1 is DFQATT and CDR2 SNEGSKA (reference sequence). The CDR3 covers 20 residues. V was pared by 1 base and J by 0 bases, with 27 bases between. In DNA, the CDR3 is TGCAGTGCTAGAGTCCTCGAGGACACCCATTCCCCACTCATGAACACTGAAGCTTTCTTT. It encodes CSARVLEDTHSPLMNTEAFF.

The chain is built from TRBV2 and TRBJ2-7; D is tentatively TRBD1 or TRBD2 (5 bases each). CDR1 and CDR2 (germline): SNHLY, FYNNEI. The germline V and J ends were trimmed by 7 bases and 5 bases, with 15 bases remaining between them. This CDR3 contains 13 residues. This CDR3 reads CASTGQGADEQYF. CDR3 DNA sequence: TGTGCCAGCACAGGGCAGGGAGCCGACGAGCAGTACTTC.

The chain joins TRBV30 to TRBJ1-2; D is possibly TRBD1 (5 bases). CDR3 length equals 14 residues. V was trimmed by 5 bases and J by 7 bases, leaving 20 bases between them. The germline V gene encodes CDR1 GTSNPN and CDR2 SVGIG (reference sequence). CDR3 region: CAWDRDPTSRGYTF. Here the CDR3 DNA reads TGTGCCTGGGACCGGGACCCAACTTCACGTGGCTACACCTTC. The entire variable domain, with the rest obtained from reference TRBV30 and TRBJ1-2, is as follows: SQTIHQWPATLVQPVGSPLSLECTVEGTSNPNLYWYRQAAGRGLQLLFYSVGIGQISSEVPQNLSASRPQDRQFILSSKKLLLSDSGFYLCAWDRDPTSRGYTFGSGTRLTVV.

Only a few counts were recorded for this clonotype. The chain uses TRBV5-1 and TRBJ2-2, with unresolved D. CDR1 and CDR2 (germline): SGHRS, YFSETQ. The length of the CDR3 is 14 residues. The V end lost 6 bases, the J end lost 4 bases, and 13 bases lay between the germline ends. CDR3 in amino acids: CASMWNASTGELFF. Written as DNA, the CDR3 is TGCGCCAGCATGTGGAACGCGAGCACCGGGGAGCTGTTTTTT.

The chain carries TRBV12-3 or TRBV12-4 and TRBJ2-1; 7 bases fit TRBD1. This CDR3 spans 15 amino acids. V shed 6 bases and J 7 bases; nucleotides not matched to a gene: 12. Here the CDR3 reads CASSQSGTALNEQFF. In DNA form, the CDR3 reads TGTGCCAGCAGCCAGTCCGGGACAGCATTAAATGAGCAGTTCTTC.